These T cell receptor beta chains were read from a single sample in a study of cytomegalovirus exposure and HLA in healthy donors. The data were produced by immunoSEQ multiplex PCR, yet TCRdb's version contains in-frame clones alone and is incomplete. The repertoire holds 98,000 or so clones, with 70% to 80% as singletons. The sequenced material came from PBMCs. These receptors were taken from a female donor in good health and CMV-seronegative. The CDR3 runs from the conserved cysteine through the conserved F or W. Each record gives: J gene, V gene, D gene, CDR3 DNA, CDR3 protein. The D gene is left open where the match is weak.

TRBJ1-2 | TRBV7-9 | . | TGTGCCAGCAGCCAGTGGGGCGACAAGTTTCCTAACTATGGCTACACCTTC | CASSQWGDKFPNYGYTF
TRBJ2-5 | TRBV7-7 | TRBD2 | TGTGCTAGCAGCTTAGCGGGGCAGGGTGGAGAGACCCAGTACTTC | CASSLAGQGGETQYF
TRBJ1-1 | TRBV5-1 | TRBD1 | TGCGCCAGCAGCATGACAGGGTTCACTGAAGCTTTCTTT | CASSMTGFTEAFF
TRBJ1-6 | TRBV9 | . | TGTGCCAGCAGCGTAGCGGGTGGGGCAGGGGACAATTCACCCCTCCACTTT | CASSVAGGAGDNSPLHF
TRBJ1-2 | TRBV7-9 | . | TGTGCCAGCAGCCTACTAGGAGGACTCTATGGCTACACCTTC | CASSLLGGLYGYTF
TRBJ1-2 | TRBV6-5 | . | TGTGCCAGCAGTGAGATAACAGGGTTCTATGGCTACACCTTC | CASSEITGFYGYTF
TRBJ2-2 | TRBV7-9 | . | TGTGCCAGCAGCTTAGGGACAGTAGGAACCCCGGGATACACCGGGGAGCTGTTTTTT | CASSLGTVGTPGYTGELFF
TRBJ1-1 | TRBV7-9 | TRBD1 | TGTGCCAGCAGCTTACTCAGGGGGACGTCCCAGGGAGCTTTCTTT | CASSLLRGTSQGAFF
TRBJ2-2 | TRBV11-3 | TRBD1 | TGTGCCAGCAGCTTAGGGCAGGGGGACACCGGGGAGCTGTTTTTT | CASSLGQGDTGELFF
TRBJ2-7 | TRBV19 | TRBD2 | TGTGCCAGTAGTATCCTAGCGGGAGGGCCCAACGAGCAGTACTTC | CASSILAGGPNEQYF
TRBJ2-7 | TRBV11-2 | TRBD2 | TGTGCCAGCAGCTTCCCGGGAGGTTACTCCTACGAGCAGTACTTC | CASSFPGGYSYEQYF
TRBJ2-1 | TRBV10-1 | . | TGCGCCAGCAGGGCAGGGGAACGGGACGAGCAGTTCTTC | CASRAGERDEQFF
TRBJ2-3 | TRBV6-6 | . | TGTGCCAGCAGTTACGTTGGACAGAGCACAGATACGCAGTATTTT | CASSYVGQSTDTQYF
TRBJ1-2 | TRBV7-2 | . | TGTGCCAGCAGCTTAGACGGGGGGAACTATGGCTACACCTTC | CASSLDGGNYGYTF
TRBJ1-5 | TRBV11-2 | . | TGTGCCAGCAGCCATGGGGCAGTTCAGCCCCAGCATTTT | CASSHGAVQPQHF
TRBJ2-7 | TRBV27 | TRBD2 | TGTGCCAGCAGTTTATCGGTAGCGGGTCCCTACGAGCAGTACTTC | CASSLSVAGPYEQYF
TRBJ1-1 | TRBV1 | . | TGCACCAGCAGCCGTCTCGACAGGGGGAAACGTTCTCCCTTCTTCACTGAAGCTTTCTTT | CTSSRLDRGKRSPFFTEAFF
TRBJ1-5 | TRBV2 | TRBD1 | TGTGCCAGCGGAAACCGGGACAGGGGAATTCCCCAGCATTTT | CASGNRDRGIPQHF
TRBJ1-5 | TRBV30 | TRBD1 | TGTGCCTGGAGTGTCGGACAGGGGGGCAATCAGCCCCAGCATTTT | CAWSVGQGGNQPQHF
TRBJ2-2 | TRBV7-3 | TRBD1 | TGTGCCAGCAGCCGACAGGGCCCACCCGGGGAGCTGTTTTTT | CASSRQGPPGELFF
TRBJ2-5 | TRBV6-4 | TRBD2 | TGTGCCAGCAGTGACTCGGGGACTAGCGGGATCCAGTACTTC | CASSDSGTSGIQYF
TRBJ1-3 | TRBV19 | TRBD1 | TGTGCCAGTAGCCAGGACAGGGGAAGAAACACCATATATTTT | CASSQDRGRNTIYF
TRBJ1-4 | TRBV7-6 | TRBD1 | TGTGCCAGCAGTCTGGACAGGGCGAATGAAAAACTGTTTTTT | CASSLDRANEKLFF
TRBJ2-1 | TRBV28 | TRBD2 | TGTGCCAGCAGTTTCGGCGGGGGAGCACGCAATGAGCAGTTCTTC | CASSFGGGARNEQFF